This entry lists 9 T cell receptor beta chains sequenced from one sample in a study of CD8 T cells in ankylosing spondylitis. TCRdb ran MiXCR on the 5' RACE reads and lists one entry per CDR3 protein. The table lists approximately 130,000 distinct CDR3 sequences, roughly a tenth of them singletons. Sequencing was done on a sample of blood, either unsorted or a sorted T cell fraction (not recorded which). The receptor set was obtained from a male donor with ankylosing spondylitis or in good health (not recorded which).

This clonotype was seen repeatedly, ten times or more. CDR3 coding DNA: TGTGCCAGCAGCGCGGGACAGGTTCTCACAGATACGCAGTATTTT. This translates into CASSAGQVLTDTQYF. The V call is TRBV2, the J call TRBJ2-3; TRBD1 aligns across 8 bases. The length of the CDR3 is 15 residues. Looked up from germline, CDR1 is SNHLY and CDR2 is FYNNEI. The V and J ends lost 6 bases and 2 bases, in that order; junction bases with no gene match: 7.

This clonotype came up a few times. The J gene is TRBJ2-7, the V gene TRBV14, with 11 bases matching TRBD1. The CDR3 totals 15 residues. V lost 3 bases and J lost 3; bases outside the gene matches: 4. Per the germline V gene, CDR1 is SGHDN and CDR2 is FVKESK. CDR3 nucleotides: TGTGCCAGCAGCCACCAGGGGACAGGGGGCTACGAGCAGTACTTC. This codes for CASSHQGTGGYEQYF.

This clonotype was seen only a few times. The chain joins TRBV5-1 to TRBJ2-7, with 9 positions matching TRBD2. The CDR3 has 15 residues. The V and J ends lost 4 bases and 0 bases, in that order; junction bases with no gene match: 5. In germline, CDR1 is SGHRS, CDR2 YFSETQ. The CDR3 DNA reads TGCGCCAGCAGCATAGGACTAGCGCACTCCTACGAGCAGTACTTC. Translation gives CASSIGLAHSYEQYF.

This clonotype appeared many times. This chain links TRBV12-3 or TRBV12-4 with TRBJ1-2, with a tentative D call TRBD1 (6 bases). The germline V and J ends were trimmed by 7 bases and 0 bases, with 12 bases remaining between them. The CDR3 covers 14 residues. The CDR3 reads CASKRTETNYGYTF. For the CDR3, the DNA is TGTGCCAGCAAAAGGACAGAAACTAACTATGGCTACACCTTC.

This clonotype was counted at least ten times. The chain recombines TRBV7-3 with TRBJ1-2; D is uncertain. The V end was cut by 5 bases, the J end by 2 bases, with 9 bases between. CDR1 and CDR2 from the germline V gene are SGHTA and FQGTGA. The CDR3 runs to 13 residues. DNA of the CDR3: TGTGCCAGCAGCCCACAGCCCAACTATGGCTACACCTTC. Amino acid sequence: CASSPQPNYGYTF.

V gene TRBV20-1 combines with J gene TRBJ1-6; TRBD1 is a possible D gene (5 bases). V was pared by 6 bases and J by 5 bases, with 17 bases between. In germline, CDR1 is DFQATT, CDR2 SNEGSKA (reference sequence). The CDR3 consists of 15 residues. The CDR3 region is CSATSQAGHNSPLHF. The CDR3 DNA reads TGCAGTGCCACGTCACAGGCAGGGCATAATTCACCCCTCCACTTT.

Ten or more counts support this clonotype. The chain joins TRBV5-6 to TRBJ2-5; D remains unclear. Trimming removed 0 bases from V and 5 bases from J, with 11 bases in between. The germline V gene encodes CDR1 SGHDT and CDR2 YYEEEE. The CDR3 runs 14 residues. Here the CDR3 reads CASSLGYGVETQYF. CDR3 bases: TGTGCCAGCAGCTTGGGCTATGGCGTGGAGACCCAGTACTTC.

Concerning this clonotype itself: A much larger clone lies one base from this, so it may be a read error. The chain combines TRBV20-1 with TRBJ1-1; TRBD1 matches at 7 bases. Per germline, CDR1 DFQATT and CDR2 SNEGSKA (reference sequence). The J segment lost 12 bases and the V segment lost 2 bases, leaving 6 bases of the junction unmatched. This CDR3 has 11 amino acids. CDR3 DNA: TGCAGTGCTAGAAGTACAGGGGAGCCTTTCTTT. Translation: CSARSTGEPFF.

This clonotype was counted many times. This chain's CDR3 is CASSQVIWQRIGATEAFF. The CDR3 DNA reads TGTGCCAGCAGCCAAGTAATCTGGCAGCGCATTGGGGCCACTGAAGCTTTCTTT. The genes are TRBV4-2 and TRBJ1-1; D may be TRBD1 (5 bases). Germline CDR1 and CDR2: LGHNA and YNFKEQ. The CDR3 sequence is 18 residues long. V lost 1 base to trimming and J lost 4 bases, with 22 bases between them.